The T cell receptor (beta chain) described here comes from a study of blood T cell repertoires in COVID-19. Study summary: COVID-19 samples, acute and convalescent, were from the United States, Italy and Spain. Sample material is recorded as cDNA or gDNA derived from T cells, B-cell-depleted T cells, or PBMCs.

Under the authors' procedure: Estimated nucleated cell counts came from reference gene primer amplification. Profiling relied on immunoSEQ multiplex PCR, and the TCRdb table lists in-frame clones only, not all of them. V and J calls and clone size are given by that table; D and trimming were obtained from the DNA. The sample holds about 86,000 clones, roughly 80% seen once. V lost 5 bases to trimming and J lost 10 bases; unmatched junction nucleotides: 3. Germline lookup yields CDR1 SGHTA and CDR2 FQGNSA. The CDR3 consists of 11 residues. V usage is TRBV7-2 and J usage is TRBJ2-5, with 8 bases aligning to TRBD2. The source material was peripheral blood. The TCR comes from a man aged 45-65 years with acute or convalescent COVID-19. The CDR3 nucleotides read TGTGCCAGCAGCAACCTAGCGGGCCAGTACTTC. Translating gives CASSNLAGQYF.